The next 20 T cell receptor beta chains were all read from a single sample in a study of cytomegalovirus exposure and HLA in healthy donors. Produced via immunoSEQ multiplex PCR; TCRdb's table is partial and in-frame only. The sample lists 130,000 or so clones; 85% to 90% were seen once. The sequencing input was PBMCs. These TCRs come from a man aged 25-40 years in good health and CMV-seronegative.

This clone was observed a few times. V usage is TRBV19 and J usage is TRBJ2-5; D may be TRBD2 (5 bases). From germline, CDR1 is LNHDA and CDR2 SQIVND (reference sequence). The V gene lost 5 bases and the J gene lost 4 bases, with 11 bases spanning the gap. This CDR3 comprises 13 residues. The CDR3 loop reads CASSPPRGETQYF. DNA of the CDR3: TGTGCCAGTAGTCCGCCCCGGGGAGAGACCCAGTACTTC.

The chain couples TRBV2 to TRBJ1-2, with 10 positions matching TRBD1. Germline loops: CDR1 SNHLY, CDR2 FYNNEI. V was clipped by 3 bases and J by 2 bases; unmatched bases: 0. The CDR3 has 14 amino acids. The CDR3 DNA follows: TGTGCCAGCAGTGAGACAGGGGGCAACTATGGCTACACCTTC. Translating gives CASSETGGNYGYTF.

This chain links TRBV6-1 with TRBJ1-4; D may be TRBD1 (6 bases). Germline values: CDR1 MNHNS, CDR2 SASEGT. V shed 3 bases and J shed 5 bases, with 13 bases lying between them. The CDR3 is made up of 15 amino acids. The CDR3 protein is CASSELGTLNEKLFF. CDR3 bases: TGTGCCAGCAGTGAGCTTGGGACATTGAATGAAAAACTGTTTTTT.

This clone has a handful of counts. The chain links TRBV5-1 to TRBJ2-7; unclear D gene. V was clipped by 0 bases and J by 2 bases, with 6 bases between them. Per germline, CDR1 SGHRS and CDR2 YFSETQ. The CDR3 is 13 residues long. CDR3 protein: CASSLALTYEQYF. In nucleotides, the CDR3 is TGCGCCAGCAGCTTGGCCCTTACCTACGAGCAGTACTTC.

Here the CDR3 DNA reads TGTGCCAGCTCACGTCTCAGGACTTGGGACACCGGGGAGCTGTTTTTT. This gives the protein CASSRLRTWDTGELFF. The chain couples TRBV18 to TRBJ2-2, with D possibly matching TRBD2 (5 bases). This CDR3 is built from 16 residues. Trimming left V 4 bases short and J 3 bases short, with 15 bases between. CDR1 and CDR2 (germline): KGHSH, LQKENI.

This rearrangement joins TRBV5-1 to TRBJ2-7; tentatively, D is TRBD1 (5 bases). The V gene's germline CDR1 is SGHRS and CDR2 YFSETQ. This CDR3 has 15 residues. Trimming removed 2 bases at V and 2 bases at J, with 14 bases between. CDR3 DNA sequence: TGCGCCAGCAGCTTTTCAGGGTCGAAAACCTACGAGCAGTACTTC. Amino acids: CASSFSGSKTYEQYF.

The V call is TRBV12-5, the J call TRBJ2-1; weak D call: TRBD2 (7 bases). The germline V gene encodes CDR1 LGHNT and CDR2 FRNRAP. Trimming stripped 0 bases from V and 10 bases from J, with 19 bases between. The CDR3 has 16 amino acids. The chain's CDR3 is CASGLVRGGTFREQFF. The CDR3 DNA is TGTGCTAGTGGTTTGGTACGCGGGGGCACCTTCAGGGAGCAGTTCTTC.

The rearrangement links TRBV2 to TRBJ2-5; D might be TRBD1 (6 bases). Trimming took off 4 bases at V and 4 bases at J, with 7 bases between the two ends. This CDR3 has 12 amino acids. Per germline, CDR1 SNHLY and CDR2 FYNNEI. The CDR3 region is CASSGRGETQYF. CDR3 DNA sequence: TGTGCCAGCAGTGGCAGGGGAGAGACCCAGTACTTC.

The chain couples TRBV15 to TRBJ2-7, with D perhaps TRBD1 (5 bases). CDR3 size: 14 residues. Germline V CDR1 and CDR2: LNHNV, YYDKDF (reference sequence). Trimming stripped 0 bases from V and 6 bases from J, with 12 bases between. CDR3 residues: CATSRESRRGEQYF. The CDR3 DNA sequence: TGTGCCACCAGCAGAGAGAGCCGAAGGGGCGAGCAGTACTTC.

V usage is TRBV7-8 and J usage is TRBJ1-1; tentative D call: TRBD1 (5 bases). The CDR3 extends over 14 amino acids. V was trimmed by 5 bases and J by 3 bases, leaving 13 bases between them. Germline V lookup: CDR1 SGHVS, CDR2 FQNEAQ. The CDR3 bases are TGTGCCAGCAGCGTGGTCAGGGTTGACACTGAAGCTTTCTTT. It encodes CASSVVRVDTEAFF.

The chain links TRBV9 to TRBJ2-3, with 8 bases identical to TRBD2. J gave up 9 bases and V 4 bases, and 7 bases lay outside the gene matches. Germline V gene lookup returns CDR1 SGDLS and CDR2 YYNGEE. The CDR3 extends over 13 amino acids. The CDR3 reads CASSTRTSLTQYF. In DNA form, the CDR3 reads TGTGCCAGCAGCACACGGACTAGCTTAACGCAGTATTTT.

This clone was observed once. This chain joins TRBV6-1 and TRBJ2-7; a weak D match, TRBD2 (7 bases). V dropped 7 bases and J dropped 2 bases, with 18 bases sitting between them. Germline CDR1 reads MNHNS; CDR2 reads SASEGT. This CDR3 region has 15 residues. CDR3 in DNA: TGTGCCAGCATAAGAAACAGGGAGGGAACCTACGAGCAGTACTTC. This gives the protein CASIRNREGTYEQYF.

The chain has TRBV7-9 and TRBJ1-6; D perhaps matches TRBD1 (5 bases). The germline V gene encodes CDR1 SEHNR and CDR2 FQNEAQ (reference sequence). The CDR3 is 14 amino acids. V shed 6 bases and J shed 8 bases, with 14 bases lying between them. CDR3 loop: CASRIGGMDSPLHF. CDR3 DNA: TGTGCCAGCAGAATTGGGGGGATGGATTCACCCCTCCACTTT.

This clone has a single count. The chain employs TRBV19 and TRBJ2-4, with D uncertain. V was shortened by 3 bases and J by 9 bases, with 9 bases between the two germline ends. Germline V gene lookup returns CDR1 LNHDA and CDR2 SQIVND (reference sequence). This CDR3 is built from 12 residues. The DNA of the CDR3 is TGTGCCAGTAGTATGTGGGCAGGCATTCAGTACTTC. It is translated as CASSMWAGIQYF.

This chain connects TRBV5-6 to TRBJ1-1; 8 nucleotides align to TRBD1. Germline CDR1 is SGHDT and CDR2 is YYEEEE. This CDR3 region has 16 residues. Germline trimming cut 4 bases from V and 5 bases from J; bases unmatched to any gene: 13. CDR3 region: CASSGGTGYLTTEAFF. As DNA, the CDR3 is TGTGCCAGCAGCGGAGGGACAGGATATCTAACAACTGAAGCTTTCTTT.

The chain joins TRBV9 to TRBJ1-1; D is unclear. V was pared by 3 bases and J by 0 bases, with 12 bases between. CDR3 size: 15 residues. The germline V gene encodes CDR1 SGDLS and CDR2 YYNGEE. The CDR3 DNA reads as TGTGCCAGCAGCGCCTCCTCCCAGATGAACACTGAAGCTTTCTTT. As protein: CASSASSQMNTEAFF.

The chain joins TRBV19 to TRBJ1-6, with a weak D call TRBD1 (5 bases). Trimming removed 7 bases at V and 6 bases at J, with 19 bases between. CDR1 is LNHDA, CDR2 SQIVND, per germline (reference sequence). CDR3 size: 16 residues. In nucleotides, the CDR3 is TGTGCCAGTACCGATCCTTGGGGGGTCTCTAATTCACCCCTCCACTTT. It encodes CASTDPWGVSNSPLHF.

The genes are TRBV6-5 and TRBJ1-2, with 9 bases fitting TRBD1. Trimming removed 8 bases from V and 5 bases from J; junction bases left unmatched: 3. CDR3 length equals 12 residues. Per germline, CDR1 MNHEY and CDR2 SVGAGI. CDR3 in amino acids: CASRDRVYGYTF. CDR3 DNA: TGTGCCAGCCGGGACAGGGTATATGGCTACACCTTC.

The V gene is TRBV7-2, the J gene TRBJ2-7, with D unresolved. The CDR3 has 16 residues. With 2 bases removed from V and 3 bases from J, the gap between germline ends came to 17 bases. Germline CDR1 reads SGHTA; CDR2 reads FQGNSA. CDR3 protein: CASSLSPEVTYYEQYF. The CDR3 coding sequence is TGTGCCAGCAGCTTAAGCCCTGAGGTCACCTACTACGAGCAGTACTTC.

This clone was detected once. The rearrangement links TRBV10-2 to TRBJ1-1; D not resolved. This CDR3 spans 13 amino acids. V was pared by 9 bases and J by 2 bases, with 13 bases between. Germline assignment: CDR1 WSHSY and CDR2 SAAADI. CDR3 nucleotides: TGCGCCAGTTCCCAACGGGTTAACACTGAAGCTTTCTTT. Its protein product is CASSQRVNTEAFF.